What follows is one T cell receptor (beta chain) and its context. This specimen comes from a study of OX40 agonist ivuxolimab in advanced cancers. Germline CDR1 is SNHLY and CDR2 is FYNNEI. Trimming took 6 bases from V and 6 from J, leaving 14 bases between them. There are 14 residues in the CDR3. Data came from immunoSEQ multiplex PCR; TCRdb stores just in-frame clones and leaves some out. The sample has some 66,000 clones; around 73% are singletons. The chain has TRBV2 and TRBJ1-4; D is uncertain. This receptor was obtained from an adult with an advanced solid tumor such as melanoma, head and neck, liver or kidney cancer. The sequences come from CD4+ or CD8+ T cells sorted from blood, collected in a trial of the OX40 agonist ivuxolimab. CDR3 region: CASREGTVDEKLFF. CDR3 coding DNA: TGTGCCAGCAGAGAGGGAACGGTTGATGAAAAACTGTTTTTT.